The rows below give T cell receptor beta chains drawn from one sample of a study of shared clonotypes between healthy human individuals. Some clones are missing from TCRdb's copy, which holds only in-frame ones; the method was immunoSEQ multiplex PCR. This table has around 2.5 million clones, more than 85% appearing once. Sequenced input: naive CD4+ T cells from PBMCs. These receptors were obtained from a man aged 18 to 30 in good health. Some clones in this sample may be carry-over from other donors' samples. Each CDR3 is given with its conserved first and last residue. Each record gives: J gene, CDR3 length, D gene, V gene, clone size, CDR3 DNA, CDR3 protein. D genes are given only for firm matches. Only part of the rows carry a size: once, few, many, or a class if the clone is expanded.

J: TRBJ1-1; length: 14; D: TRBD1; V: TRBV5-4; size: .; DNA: TGTGCCAGCAGCAAACAGGGGGCGAACACTGAAGCTTTCTTT; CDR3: CASSKQGANTEAFF
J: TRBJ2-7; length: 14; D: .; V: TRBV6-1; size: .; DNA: TGTGCCAGCACAGCAGGGGGGACATCCTACGAGCAGTACTTC; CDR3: CASTAGGTSYEQYF
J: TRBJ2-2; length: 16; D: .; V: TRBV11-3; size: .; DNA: TGTGCCAGCAGCTTAGGTCTCGGGGGAGACACCGGGGAGCTGTTTTTT; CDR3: CASSLGLGGDTGELFF
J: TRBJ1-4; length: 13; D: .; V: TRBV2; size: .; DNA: TGTGCCACCACTCGGCGGCTTAATGAAAAACTGTTTTTT; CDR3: CATTRRLNEKLFF
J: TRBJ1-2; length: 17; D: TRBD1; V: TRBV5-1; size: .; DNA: TGCGCCAGCAGCTTTGGAGGGACAGGGAACTTTAACTATGGCTACACCTTC; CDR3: CASSFGGTGNFNYGYTF
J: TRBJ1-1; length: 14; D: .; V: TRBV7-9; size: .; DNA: TGTGCCAGCAGCACCGGGGCCTACGGGACTGAAGCTTTCTTT; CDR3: CASSTGAYGTEAFF
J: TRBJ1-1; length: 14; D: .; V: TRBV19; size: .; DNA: TGTGCCAGTAGTACGACAGATAAGAACACTGAAGCTTTCTTT; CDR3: CASSTTDKNTEAFF
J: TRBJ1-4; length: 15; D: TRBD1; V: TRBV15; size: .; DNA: TGTGCCACCAGCAGAGATCGGGACAGGGCCAGAAGGCTGTTTTTT; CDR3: CATSRDRDRARRLFF
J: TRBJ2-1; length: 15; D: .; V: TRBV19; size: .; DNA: TGTGCCAGTAGGGGCGTAGAGACCTACTACAATGAGCAGTTCTTC; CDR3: CASRGVETYYNEQFF
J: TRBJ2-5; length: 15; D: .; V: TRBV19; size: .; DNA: TGTGCCAGTAGTATCTCCAGGTCCTCGGCGGAGACCCAGTACTTC; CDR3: CASSISRSSAETQYF
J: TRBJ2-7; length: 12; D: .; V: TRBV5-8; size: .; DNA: TGTGCCAGCAGCTTGGACAGATACGAGCAGTACTTC; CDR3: CASSLDRYEQYF
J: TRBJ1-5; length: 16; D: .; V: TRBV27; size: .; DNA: TGTGCCAGCAGTTTATTCGGGCAGGGGAGAGATCAGCCCCAGCATTTT; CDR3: CASSLFGQGRDQPQHF
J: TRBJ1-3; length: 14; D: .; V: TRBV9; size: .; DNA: TGTGCCAGCAGCACCGGACCTGGGGGAAACACCATATATTTT; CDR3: CASSTGPGGNTIYF
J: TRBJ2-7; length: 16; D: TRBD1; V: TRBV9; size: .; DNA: TGTGCCAGCAGCGTAATAAGGACAGGGGAAACCTACGAGCAGTACTTC; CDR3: CASSVIRTGETYEQYF
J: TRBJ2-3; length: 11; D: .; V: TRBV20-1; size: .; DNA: TGCACCATATCTCCGGGGTGGACGCAGTATTTT; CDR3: CTISPGWTQYF
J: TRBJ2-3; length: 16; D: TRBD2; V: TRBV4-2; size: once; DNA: TGTGCCAGCAAAAAGGCCGGCGGGAGGGAGACAGATACGCAGTATTTT; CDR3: CASKKAGGRETDTQYF
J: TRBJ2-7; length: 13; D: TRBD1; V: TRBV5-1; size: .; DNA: TGCGCCAGCAGAATCGGACAGGGCTACGAGCAGTACTTC; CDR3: CASRIGQGYEQYF
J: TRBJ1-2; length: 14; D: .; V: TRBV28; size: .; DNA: TGTGCCAGCAGTTTAATCGGCAGGGATTATGGCTACACCTTC; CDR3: CASSLIGRDYGYTF
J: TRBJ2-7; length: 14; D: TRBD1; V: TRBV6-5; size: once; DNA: TGTGCCAGCAGGCCCCAGGGGGAGTTCTACGAGCAGTACTTC; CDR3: CASRPQGEFYEQYF
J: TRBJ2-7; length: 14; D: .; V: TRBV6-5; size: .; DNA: TGTGCCAGCGCCTCCACGGGAAGGTCTTACGAGCAGTACTTC; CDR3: CASASTGRSYEQYF
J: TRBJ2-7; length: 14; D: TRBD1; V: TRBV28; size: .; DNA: TGTGCCAGCACCCGTGTCCCGGGACAGGGCGAGCAGTACTTC; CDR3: CASTRVPGQGEQYF
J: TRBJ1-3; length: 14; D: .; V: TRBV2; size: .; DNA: TGTGCCAGCAGTGGGAGTGGACCTGGAAACACCATATATTTT; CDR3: CASSGSGPGNTIYF
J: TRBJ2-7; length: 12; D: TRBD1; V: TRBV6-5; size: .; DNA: TGTGCCAGCAGCGAACCACAGGGGGAGCAGTACTTC; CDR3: CASSEPQGEQYF
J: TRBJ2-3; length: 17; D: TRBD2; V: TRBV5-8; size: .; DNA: TGTGCCAGCAGCCTGGGACTAGCGGGAGCTAGCACAGATACGCAGTATTTT; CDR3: CASSLGLAGASTDTQYF
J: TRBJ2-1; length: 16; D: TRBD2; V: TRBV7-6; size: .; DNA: TGTGCCAGCAGCTCCAGACTAGCGGGAGGGTACAATGAGCAGTTCTTC; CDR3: CASSSRLAGGYNEQFF
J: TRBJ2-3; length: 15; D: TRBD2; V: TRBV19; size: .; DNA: TGTGCCAGTTCCAGACTAGCGGAAGGCACAGATACGCAGTATTTT; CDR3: CASSRLAEGTDTQYF
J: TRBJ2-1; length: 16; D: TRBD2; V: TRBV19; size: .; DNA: TGTGCCAGTACGTCTCTAGCGGGAGGGGCCTACAATGAGCAGTTCTTC; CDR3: CASTSLAGGAYNEQFF
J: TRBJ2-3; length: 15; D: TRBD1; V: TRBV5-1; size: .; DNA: TGCGCCAGCAGGATGTGGACAGGGATCACAGATACGCAGTATTTT; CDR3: CASRMWTGITDTQYF
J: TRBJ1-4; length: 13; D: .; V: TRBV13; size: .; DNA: TGTGCCAGCACAGCCAGGGGTAATGAAAAACTGTTTTTT; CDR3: CASTARGNEKLFF
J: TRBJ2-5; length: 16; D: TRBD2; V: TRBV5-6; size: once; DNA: TGTGCCAGCAGCTTTCGACGACTAGCGTCCCAAGAGACCCAGTACTTC; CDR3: CASSFRRLASQETQYF
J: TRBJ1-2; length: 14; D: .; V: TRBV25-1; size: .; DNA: TGTGCCAGCAGTGAAATTGAACGGAGCTATGGCTACACCTTC; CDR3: CASSEIERSYGYTF
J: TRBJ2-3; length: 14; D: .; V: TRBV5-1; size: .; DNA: TGCGCCAGCAGCCAGACTAGTAGCACAGATACGCAGTATTTT; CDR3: CASSQTSSTDTQYF
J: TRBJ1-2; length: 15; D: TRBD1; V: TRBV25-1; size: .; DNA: TGTGCCAGCAGTGAATTGGCAGGGGGCAGGCCTGGCTACACCTTC; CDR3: CASSELAGGRPGYTF
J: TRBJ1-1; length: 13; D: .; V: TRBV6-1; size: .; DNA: TGTGCCAGCAGTATCGGACTGAACACTGAAGCTTTCTTT; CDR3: CASSIGLNTEAFF
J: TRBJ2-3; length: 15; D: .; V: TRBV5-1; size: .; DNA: TGCGCCAGCAGCTTGGCACCGGGAGTGGAAGATACGCAGTATTTT; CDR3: CASSLAPGVEDTQYF
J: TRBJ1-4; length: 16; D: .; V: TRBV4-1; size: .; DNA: TGCGCCAGCAGCCAAGATTTTTGGGGATTCAATGAAAAACTGTTTTTT; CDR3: CASSQDFWGFNEKLFF
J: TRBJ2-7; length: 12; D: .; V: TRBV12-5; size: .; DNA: TGTGCTAGTGGTTTGGGGTCCTACGAGCAGTACTTC; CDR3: CASGLGSYEQYF
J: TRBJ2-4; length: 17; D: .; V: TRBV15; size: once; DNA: TGTGCCACCAGCAGAGATCCCAGGGGAATGACTAAAAACATTCAGTACTTC; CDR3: CATSRDPRGMTKNIQYF
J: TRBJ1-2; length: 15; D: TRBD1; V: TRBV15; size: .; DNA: TGTGCCACCAGCGGAGAGGGGGGCGACAGGGCCAGCTACACCTTC; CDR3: CATSGEGGDRASYTF
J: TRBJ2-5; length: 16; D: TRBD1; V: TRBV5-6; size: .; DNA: TGTGCCAGCAGCGCTAAGGGGACAGGAGAGCAAGAGACCCAGTACTTC; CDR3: CASSAKGTGEQETQYF
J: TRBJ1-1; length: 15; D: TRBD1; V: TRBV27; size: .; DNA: TGTGCCAGCAGTCCAAACCGGGACAGGGTGACTGAAGCTTTCTTT; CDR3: CASSPNRDRVTEAFF
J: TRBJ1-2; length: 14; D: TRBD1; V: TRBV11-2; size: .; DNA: TGTGCCAGCAGCGCGAGACAGGGGACCTATGGCTACACCTTC; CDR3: CASSARQGTYGYTF
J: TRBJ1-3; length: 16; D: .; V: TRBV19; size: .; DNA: TGTGCCAGTGATATAGGACACGTGTCCTCTGGAAACACCATATATTTT; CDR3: CASDIGHVSSGNTIYF
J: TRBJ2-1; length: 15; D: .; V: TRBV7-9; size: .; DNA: TGTGCCAGCGACCGACAGGACCTGCCCTACAATGAGCAGTTCTTC; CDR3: CASDRQDLPYNEQFF
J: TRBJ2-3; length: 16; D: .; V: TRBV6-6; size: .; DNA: TGTGCCAGCAGTTACGGTGGCAGGCGATTGGTGGATACGCAGTATTTT; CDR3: CASSYGGRRLVDTQYF
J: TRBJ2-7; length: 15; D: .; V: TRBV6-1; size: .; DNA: TGTGCCAGCAGTGGCCCCAGGACGGGCCCCAACGAGCAGTACTTC; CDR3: CASSGPRTGPNEQYF
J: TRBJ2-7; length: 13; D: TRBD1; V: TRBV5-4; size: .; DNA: TGTGCCAGCAGGGGACAGGAATCCTACGAGCAGTACTTC; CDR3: CASRGQESYEQYF
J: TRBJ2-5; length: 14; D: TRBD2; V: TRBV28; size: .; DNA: TGTGCCAGCAGTCTCGGGGGGGCCCAAGAGACCCAGTACTTC; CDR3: CASSLGGAQETQYF
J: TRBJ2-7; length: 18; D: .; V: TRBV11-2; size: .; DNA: TGTGCCAGCAGCTTAGGGTGGAATTATGTGGGGGCGAGGGACGAGCAGTACTTC; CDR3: CASSLGWNYVGARDEQYF
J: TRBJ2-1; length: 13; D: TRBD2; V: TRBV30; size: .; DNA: TGTGCCTGGACTAGCGGGTGGAACAATGAGCAGTTCTTC; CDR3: CAWTSGWNNEQFF
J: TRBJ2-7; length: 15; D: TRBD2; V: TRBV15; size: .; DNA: TGTGCCACCAGCAGAGGGCTAGCGGGAGCCTACGAGCAGTACTTC; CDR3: CATSRGLAGAYEQYF